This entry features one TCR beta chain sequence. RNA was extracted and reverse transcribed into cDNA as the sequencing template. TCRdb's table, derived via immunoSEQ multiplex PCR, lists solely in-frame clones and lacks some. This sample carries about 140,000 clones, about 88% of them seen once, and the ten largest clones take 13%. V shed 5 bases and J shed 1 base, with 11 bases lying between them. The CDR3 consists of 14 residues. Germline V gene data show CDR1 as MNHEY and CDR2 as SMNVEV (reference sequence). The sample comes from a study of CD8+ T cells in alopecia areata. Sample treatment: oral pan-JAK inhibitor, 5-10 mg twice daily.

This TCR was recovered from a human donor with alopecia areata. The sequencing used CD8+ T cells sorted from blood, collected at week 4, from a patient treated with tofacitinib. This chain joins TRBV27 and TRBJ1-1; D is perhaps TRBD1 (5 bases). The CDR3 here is CASSPGYGNTEAFF. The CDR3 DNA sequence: TGTGCCAGCAGTCCAGGGTATGGGAACACTGAAGCTTTCTTT.